The rows below give T cell receptor beta chains drawn from one sample of a study of memory CD4+ T cells and cytomegalovirus serostatus. Profiling relied on immunoSEQ multiplex PCR, and the TCRdb table lists in-frame clones only, not all of them. The repertoire includes 60,000 to 70,000 clones, over 60% of them detected once, and 0.53% sits in the top ten. Sequenced: memory CD4+ T cells from blood. The receptor set was obtained from an adult in good health and CMV-seronegative. Some clones in this sample may be carry-over from other donors' samples. CDR3s include the opening cysteine and the closing phenylalanine or tryptophan. D genes are given only for firm matches. Only some rows state a clone size, as once, few, many or a class for expanded clones.

j_call clone_size v_call d_call cdr3_aa cdr3_nt
TRBJ2-5 few TRBV7-9 . CASSLVRSGLRGETQYF TGTGCCAGCAGCTTGGTCCGGTCAGGGTTACGCGGAGAGACCCAGTACTTC
TRBJ2-7 few TRBV6-6 TRBD2 CASSYTAPGGVGEQYF TGTGCCAGCAGTTACACCGCGCCCGGGGGGGTCGGGGAGCAGTACTTC
TRBJ2-5 once TRBV10-1 . CASSERGTAQETQYF TGCGCCAGCAGTGAACGGGGGACAGCCCAAGAGACCCAGTACTTC
TRBJ2-3 . TRBV9 TRBD2 CASSVPAGGPDTQYF TGTGCCAGCAGCGTCCCAGCGGGGGGGCCAGATACGCAGTATTTT
TRBJ1-4 few TRBV5-1 . CASSLGGALGEKLFF TGCGCCAGCAGCTTGGGAGGGGCGCTTGGGGAAAAACTGTTTTTT
TRBJ2-7 . TRBV10-1 . CASREGDRAAGEQYF TGCGCCAGCAGAGAAGGAGACAGGGCCGCGGGGGAGCAGTACTTC
TRBJ2-2 . TRBV11-2 TRBD1 CASSSQPGQDRNTGELFF TGTGCCAGCAGCTCCCAACCAGGACAGGATAGGAACACCGGGGAGCTGTTTTTT
TRBJ1-4 . TRBV5-1 TRBD1 CASSPDREGGKLFF TGCGCCAGCAGCCCGGACAGGGAAGGGGGGAAACTGTTTTTT
TRBJ1-4 . TRBV4-1 TRBD1 CASSPGTVLNEKLFF TGCGCCAGCAGCCCCGGGACAGTACTAAATGAAAAACTGTTTTTT
TRBJ1-1 . TRBV30 TRBD1 CAWVRTGGAEAFF TGTGCCTGGGTCCGGACAGGCGGCGCTGAAGCTTTCTTT
TRBJ1-2 few TRBV30 . CAWSVEANYGYTF TGTGCCTGGAGTGTAGAGGCTAACTATGGCTACACCTTC
TRBJ2-1 . TRBV7-3 . CASSSQPLSSYNEQFF TGTGCCAGCAGCTCGCAGCCCTTGAGCTCCTACAATGAGCAGTTCTTC
TRBJ2-7 . TRBV7-2 TRBD2 CASSLMLAGSYEQYF TGTGCCAGCAGCTTAATGCTAGCGGGGTCCTACGAGCAGTACTTC
TRBJ2-1 . TRBV10-1 . CASSPSTGNGNNEQFF TGCGCCAGCAGTCCCTCGACGGGAAACGGGAACAATGAGCAGTTCTTC
TRBJ1-3 . TRBV6-5 . CASSYGPGSGNTIYF TGTGCCAGCAGTTACGGGCCTGGCTCTGGAAACACCATATATTTT
TRBJ2-3 . TRBV19 . CASTHTDTQYF TGTGCCAGTACTCACACAGATACGCAGTATTTT
TRBJ1-5 . TRBV7-2 . CASSTQVNQPQHF TGTGCCAGCAGCACACAGGTGAATCAGCCCCAGCATTTT
TRBJ2-2 . TRBV2 . CASSPQGTGELFF TGTGCCAGCAGTCCTCAGGGGACCGGGGAGCTGTTTTTT
TRBJ2-2 . TRBV10-3 . CAAKHESNTGELFF TGTGCCGCAAAACATGAATCGAACACCGGGGAGCTGTTTTTT
TRBJ1-5 . TRBV28 . CASSLPSSDNQPQHF TGTGCCAGCAGTTTACCCAGTTCCGACAATCAGCCCCAGCATTTT
TRBJ2-2 once TRBV6-1 . CASSEEGGWTGELFF TGTGCCAGCAGTGAAGAAGGCGGTTGGACCGGGGAGCTGTTTTTT
TRBJ1-2 . TRBV18 . CASSPSTSNYGYTF TGTGCCAGCTCACCGTCGACTTCAAACTATGGCTACACCTTC
TRBJ2-7 . TRBV19 TRBD1 CASSIPGTGTAQYF TGTGCCAGTAGTATTCCGGGGACAGGGACGGCGCAGTACTTC
TRBJ1-1 . TRBV5-4 . CASSLFSTNTEAFF TGTGCCAGCAGCTTGTTTTCAACGAACACTGAAGCTTTCTTT
TRBJ2-2 . TRBV11-2 . CASSLAAYTGELFF TGTGCCAGCAGCTTAGCTGCTTACACCGGGGAGCTGTTTTTT
TRBJ2-7 . TRBV4-2 . CASSQDYVGYEQYF TGTGCCAGCAGCCAAGATTACGTGGGATACGAGCAGTACTTC
TRBJ2-5 many TRBV7-6 . CASSLSQAETQYF TGTGCCAGCAGCTTAAGCCAGGCAGAGACCCAGTACTTC
TRBJ2-1 . TRBV6-1 . CASSDWSSYNEQFF TGTGCCAGCAGTGACTGGAGCTCCTACAATGAGCAGTTCTTC
TRBJ2-3 . TRBV27 . CASSLARGTQYF TGTGCCAGCAGTTTGGCCAGGGGTACGCAGTATTTT
TRBJ2-3 . TRBV29-1 . CSGLRKDTQYF TGCAGCGGTTTGAGAAAAGATACGCAGTATTTT
TRBJ2-2 . TRBV7-2 . CASSLSRLLADTGELFF TGTGCCAGCAGCTTATCCCGACTACTCGCCGACACCGGGGAGCTGTTTTTT
TRBJ2-1 . TRBV27 . CASSLSAASIYNEQFF TGTGCCAGCAGTTTATCCGCCGCCAGCATCTACAATGAGCAGTTCTTC
TRBJ2-5 . TRBV2 . CASSEALFAQYF TGTGCCAGCAGTGAAGCGCTGTTCGCCCAGTACTTC
TRBJ2-2 . TRBV18 TRBD1 CASSVQGLNTGELFF TGTGCCAGCTCAGTACAGGGGCTGAACACCGGGGAGCTGTTTTTT
TRBJ2-3 . TRBV7-9 TRBD1 CASSPSPGQGAGDTQYF TGTGCCAGCAGTCCCTCACCGGGACAGGGGGCTGGAGATACGCAGTATTTT
TRBJ2-7 . TRBV27 . CASKRQVTTYEQYF TGTGCCAGCAAGCGACAGGTTACAACCTACGAGCAGTACTTC
TRBJ2-5 . TRBV7-2 TRBD2 CASSLNSGRAGETQYF TGTGCCAGCAGCTTAAATAGCGGGAGAGCCGGGGAGACCCAGTACTTC
TRBJ2-2 . TRBV2 . CASFRGPPNTGELFF TGTGCCAGCTTTAGGGGACCTCCGAACACCGGGGAGCTGTTTTTT
TRBJ1-1 . TRBV5-4 . CASSREHANTEAFF TGTGCCAGCAGCCGTGAACACGCGAACACTGAAGCTTTCTTT
TRBJ1-5 once TRBV19 . CASSTLGAGGLNQPQHF TGTGCCAGTAGTACCCTGGGTGCCGGGGGCCTCAATCAGCCCCAGCATTTT
TRBJ2-3 . TRBV5-1 TRBD2 CASSARVAGGLGTDTQYF TGCGCCAGCAGCGCCCGGGTAGCGGGGGGCCTCGGCACAGATACGCAGTATTTT
TRBJ1-5 once TRBV30 . CAWRPRLPNQPQHF TGTGCCTGGAGGCCCCGGCTCCCTAATCAGCCCCAGCATTTT
TRBJ1-1 . TRBV10-3 . CAISSMGAGRNTEAFF TGTGCCATCTCCTCGATGGGAGCGGGGAGGAACACTGAAGCTTTCTTT
TRBJ1-2 . TRBV4-2 . CASSQDLGRVSNYGYTF TGTGCCAGCAGCCAAGATCTCGGACGGGTATCTAACTATGGCTACACCTTC
TRBJ2-3 . TRBV27 . CASRRQARTDTQYF TGTGCCAGCCGAAGACAGGCGCGCACAGATACGCAGTATTTT
TRBJ1-2 once TRBV7-9 TRBD1 CATGGRGIESLYGYTF TGTGCCACAGGGGGGCGGGGGATAGAGTCCCTCTATGGCTACACCTTC
TRBJ2-1 . TRBV5-1 TRBD2 CASSLAGGSSYNEQFF TGCGCCAGCAGCTTGGCGGGCGGGAGCTCCTACAATGAGCAGTTCTTC